A single sample gave rise to the 9 T cell receptor beta chains below, sequenced in a study of CD8+CD57+ T cells in acquired aplastic anemia (dated by TCRdb to 2017 to 2018). Reads for this sample came from an Illumina HiSeq 2000. Genomic DNA served as template for TCR beta VDJ combination and CDR3 sequence profiling. TCRdb trimmed public reads at Q25 via fastp, called clones via MiXCR and kept in-frame beta chains. Each record represents a unique CDR3 protein, reported with the most common genes and DNA among its rows. This sample lists roughly 170,000 distinct CDR3 sequences; approximately 60% were detected once. Under 50% of the sample is held by the ten biggest clonotypes. Sequences were obtained from sorted CD4+, CD8+, or CD8+CD57+ T cells (not recorded which) from PBMCs. The receptors shown here come from a human donor in good health.

This sequence joins TRBV19 and TRBJ2-7; D is uncertain. The CDR3 runs to 15 residues. Trimming took off 5 bases at V and 9 bases at J, with 23 bases between the two ends. Germline values: CDR1 LNHDA, CDR2 SQIVND (reference sequence). The DNA of the CDR3 is TGTGCCAGTAGTGTTCTGCGGACGGATGGGCTAAGGCAGTACTTC. Residues: CASSVLRTDGLRQYF.

The rearrangement joins TRBV7-9 to TRBJ2-5, with D perhaps TRBD2 (7 bases). CDR3 size: 15 residues. Germline CDR1 SEHNR, CDR2 FQNEAQ (reference sequence). Trimming removed 0 bases from V and 5 bases from J, with 13 bases in between. The CDR3: CASSLAGGQWETQYF. The DNA of the CDR3 is TGTGCCAGCAGCTTAGCGGGGGGGCAGTGGGAGACCCAGTACTTC.

This clonotype turned up a few times. The V and J genes are TRBV10-3 and TRBJ2-1; TRBD1 might be the D (7 bases). In germline, CDR1 is ENHRY, CDR2 SYGVKD. V gave up 4 bases and J gave up 8 bases, with 21 bases separating them. This CDR3 has 16 amino acids. The CDR3 region is CAISGAETGRYDEQFF. The CDR3, as DNA: TGTGCCATCAGTGGGGCAGAGACAGGGAGGTACGATGAGCAGTTCTTC.

This clonotype has more than one count but fewer than ten. The chain recombines TRBV2 with TRBJ2-3, with 8 bases lining up with TRBD2. Losses at the gene ends were 6 bases for V and 2 bases for J; bases not matched to a gene: 4. The V gene's germline CDR1 is SNHLY and CDR2 FYNNEI. This CDR3 is built from 14 residues. CDR3 in DNA: TGTGCCAGCAGCCTTAGCGGGAACACAGATACGCAGTATTTT. This encodes CASSLSGNTDTQYF.

The V and J genes are TRBV5-1 and TRBJ1-1; a possible D gene is TRBD1 (5 bases). Germline V gives CDR1 SGHRS, CDR2 YFSETQ. Trimming took 4 bases from V and 6 from J, leaving 13 bases between them. This CDR3 contains 13 residues. CDR3: CASSEDWGAEAFF. CDR3 bases: TGCGCCAGCAGCGAGGATTGGGGGGCTGAAGCTTTCTTT.

This clonotype was counted between two and nine times. The chain joins TRBV5-8 to TRBJ2-5; D gene ambiguous. This CDR3 spans 11 amino acids. Germline values: CDR1 SGHTS, CDR2 YDEGEE. V gave up 6 bases and J gave up 9 bases, with 12 bases separating them. Written as DNA, the CDR3 is TGTGCCAGCACTCCTGACATGGCCCAGTACTTC. Its translation is CASTPDMAQYF.

The rearrangement joins TRBV19 to TRBJ2-7, with D maybe TRBD1 (5 bases). The CDR3 covers 15 residues. The V end was cut by 8 bases, the J end by 2 bases, with 19 bases between. The germline V gene has CDR1 LNHDA and CDR2 SQIVND (reference sequence). Here the CDR3 DNA reads TGTGCCAGTGCGGAAGTGGGGCAGGCCGCCTACGAGCAGTACTTC. This sequence encodes CASAEVGQAAYEQYF.

The chain joins TRBV20-1 to TRBJ2-3; 12 positions agree with TRBD2. The CDR3 has 15 residues. J gave up 1 base and V 2 bases, and 1 base lay outside the gene matches. The germline V gene has CDR1 DFQATT and CDR2 SNEGSKA (reference sequence). The CDR3 region has the DNA TGCAGTGCTAGAAGGACTAGCGGGGGCACAGATACGCAGTATTTT. Its translation: CSARRTSGGTDTQYF.

The chain joins TRBV5-1 to TRBJ2-1, with 7 bases fitting TRBD1. Germline V gene sequence: CDR1 SGHRS, CDR2 YFSETQ. Unmatched junction bases numbered 3, after V lost 0 bases and J lost 3 bases. The CDR3 spans 15 residues. The DNA for the CDR3 is TGCGCCAGCAGCTTGGGGGGACAGAGCTACAATGAGCAGTTCTTC. It is translated as CASSLGGQSYNEQFF.